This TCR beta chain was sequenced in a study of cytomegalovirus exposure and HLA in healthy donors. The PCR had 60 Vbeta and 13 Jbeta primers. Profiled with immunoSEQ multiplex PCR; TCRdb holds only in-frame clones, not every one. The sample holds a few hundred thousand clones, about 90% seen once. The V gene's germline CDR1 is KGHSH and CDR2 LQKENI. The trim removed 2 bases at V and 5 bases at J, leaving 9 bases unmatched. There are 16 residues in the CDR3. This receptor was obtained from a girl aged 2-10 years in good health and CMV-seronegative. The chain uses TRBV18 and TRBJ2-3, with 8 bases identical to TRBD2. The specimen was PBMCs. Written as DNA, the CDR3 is TGTGCCAGCTCACCAGTTCCGGGAGGGCCTCGAGATACGCAGTATTTT. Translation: CASSPVPGGPRDTQYF.